Each of the 4 T cell receptor beta chains below was sequenced from the same sample in a study of control samples from healthy donors and cancer patients. Repertoires were generated with immunoSEQ multiplex PCR, while TCRdb's copy carries only in-frame clones and drops some. The sample's table shows some 190,000 clones. Sequencing was performed on blood. The receptors were sampled from a woman aged 30 to 39 in good health.

V is TRBV9 and J is TRBJ1-5; no reliable D call. The V end lost 2 bases, the J end lost 3 bases, and 6 bases lay between the germline ends. CDR3 length: 13 residues. The V gene's germline CDR1 is SGDLS and CDR2 YYNGEE. The CDR3 here is CASSVQTNQPQHF. CDR3 DNA sequence: TGTGCCAGCAGCGTTCAGACCAATCAGCCCCAGCATTTT.

This rearrangement joins TRBV27 to TRBJ1-5; D gene ambiguous. The CDR3 spans 13 residues. V was cut by 2 bases and J by 4 bases, with 6 bases left in between. In germline, CDR1 is MNHEY, CDR2 SMNVEV (reference sequence). The DNA for the CDR3 is TGTGCCAGCAGTTTAACGGTTAATCAGCCCCAGCATTTT. It codes for CASSLTVNQPQHF.

J is TRBJ1-5 and V is TRBV19; tentatively, D is TRBD1 (6 bases). Germline V gene sequence: CDR1 LNHDA, CDR2 SQIVND (reference sequence). The CDR3 has 15 amino acids. Trimming cost V 9 bases and J 0 bases, with 15 bases left between them. CDR3: CASRLDRSSNQPQHF. CDR3 nucleotide sequence: TGTGCCAGCCGCTTAGACAGGAGTAGCAATCAGCCCCAGCATTTT.

The rearrangement uses TRBV7-8 and TRBJ1-4; D not certain. This CDR3 region has 15 residues. Germline V lookup: CDR1 SGHVS, CDR2 FQNEAQ. V gave up 4 bases and J gave up 2 bases, with 11 bases separating them. CDR3 loop: CASSSRHQTNEKLFF. Here the CDR3 DNA reads TGTGCCAGCAGCTCCCGACATCAGACTAATGAAAAACTGTTTTTT.